This T cell receptor (beta chain) was sequenced for a study of blood T cell repertoires in COVID-19. Study at large: PBMCs, B-cell-depleted T cells, or T cells were the source of the cDNA or gDNA that made up the material.

Original data processing: The authors estimated nucleated cell counts from reference gene primer amplification. TCRdb's table, derived via immunoSEQ multiplex PCR, lists solely in-frame clones and lacks some. V and J calls and clone size come straight from that table; D and trimming were deduced from the DNA. The sample shows roughly 25,000 clones, roughly 94% of them seen only once. Sequences were obtained from peripheral blood. This sequence originates from a man aged 65 to 85 with active COVID-19.

The CDR3 bases are TGTGCCAGCAGTTTTATCGTCAGGGGAAGGTTCGAGCAGTACTTC. Its translation: CASSFIVRGRFEQYF. The rearrangement uses TRBV28 and TRBJ2-7, with D possibly TRBD1 on 6 matching bases. Germline values: CDR1 MDHEN, CDR2 SYDVKM. Between the trimmed V and J ends, which lost 3 bases and 6 bases, there was a span of 18 bases. The CDR3 is 15 residues long.